These 24 T cell receptor beta chains share one sample of origin, sequenced in a study of T cells after yellow fever vaccination (dated by TCRdb to between 2018 and 2020). The sample's treatment or condition label, in plain terms: live attenuated yellow fever vaccine strain. Receptor amplification or capture employed 5' RACE. Reads for this sample came from an Illumina HiSeq 2500. The public sequencing data were trimmed at Q25 with fastp and processed into clonotypes with MiXCR by TCRdb, which kept only in-frame beta chains. Rows with a matching CDR3 protein are joined into one entry that keeps the most common DNA and genes. The table for this sample lists over 300,000 distinct CDR3 sequences; around 6.8% of them were counted only once. Jointly, the top ten make up 15% to 20% of the sample. Sequenced here: PBMCs, sampled about 49 days after the first yellow fever vaccination. Source of these receptors: a man between 18 and 29 years old who received the YFV17D yellow fever vaccine.

This chain connects TRBV5-6 to TRBJ2-7; 8 nucleotides match TRBD1. CDR3 length: 15 residues. The trim removed 4 bases at V and 1 base at J, leaving 7 bases unmatched. Germline loops: CDR1 SGHDT, CDR2 YYEEEE. CDR3 in amino acids: CASSPGTGISYEQYV. The CDR3 DNA follows: TGTGCCAGCAGCCCCGGGACAGGAATTTCCTACGAGCAGTACGTC.

The V and J genes are TRBV12-3 or TRBV12-4 and TRBJ1-2; D ambiguous. V gave up 0 bases and J gave up 4 bases, with 3 bases separating them. CDR3 size: 12 residues. The CDR3 nucleotides read TGTGCCAGCAGTTTAGCTCGCTATGGCTACACCTTC. The encoded protein is CASSLARYGYTF.

This clonotype was found many times. The rearrangement uses TRBV7-2 and TRBJ2-1; 11 bases are a match to TRBD2. With V trimmed by 5 bases and J by 7 bases, 7 bases remained unmatched. The germline gives CDR1 SGHTA, CDR2 FQGNSA. The CDR3 loop spans 15 amino acids. The CDR3 coding sequence is TGTGCCAGCAGCACCCCGACTAGCGGGACGAATGAGCAGTTCTTC. This encodes CASSTPTSGTNEQFF.

About this clonotype: The CDR3 does not close with the conserved phenylalanine or tryptophan, likely indicating a read error. This rearrangement joins TRBV20-1 to TRBJ1-1; 8 nucleotides line up with TRBD1. Unmatched junction bases numbered 7, after V lost 3 bases and J lost 4 bases. The CDR3 is 14 residues long. CDR1 is DFQATT, CDR2 SNEGSKA, per germline (reference sequence). DNA for the CDR3: TGCAGTGCTAGTCCGGCAGGGGGCTTCACTGAAGCTTTCTCT. It encodes CSASPAGGFTEAFS.

This clonotype came up many times. The chain combines TRBV20-1 with TRBJ2-7; 9 bases fit TRBD2. With 3 bases clipped from V and 0 bases from J, the junction kept 3 bases outside the gene matches. In germline, CDR1 is DFQATT, CDR2 SNEGSKA (reference sequence). The CDR3 consists of 14 residues. The CDR3 coding sequence is TGCAGTGCTAGCTTAGCGGGAGCCTCCTACGAGCAGTACGTC. Amino acid sequence: CSASLAGASYEQYV.

This clonotype has just a few counts. The chain uses TRBV7-6 and TRBJ2-7; D might be TRBD2 (5 bases). With 5 bases removed from V and 5 bases from J, the gap between germline ends came to 10 bases. CDR3 size: 12 residues. Germline V gene data show CDR1 as SGHVS and CDR2 as FNYEAQ. CDR3 sequence reads: CASSRGRNEQYF. As DNA, the CDR3 is TGTGCCAGCAGCCGGGGTAGGAACGAGCAGTACTTC.

This clonotype came up many times. The chain recombines TRBV15 with TRBJ2-7; D is possibly TRBD1 (6 bases). Germline-derived CDR1 and CDR2 are LNHNV and YYDKDF (reference sequence). Between the trimmed V and J ends, which lost 4 bases and 2 bases, there was a span of 9 bases. The CDR3 has 13 amino acids. The CDR3 DNA is TGTGCCACCAGCACCACAGGGACCTACGAGCAGTACGTC. Translated, it gives CATSTTGTYEQYV.

The J gene is TRBJ1-3, the V gene TRBV7-2; D ambiguous. The V and J ends lost 5 bases and 1 base respectively, with 12 bases between them. This CDR3 has 15 amino acids. Germline V lookup: CDR1 SGHTA, CDR2 FQGNSA. CDR3 in DNA: TGTGCCAGCAGCCCCCGAGCCAAATCTGGAAACACCATATATTTT. This encodes CASSPRAKSGNTIYF.

In DNA, the CDR3 is TGTGCCAGCAGTGAGAACGGGGCGCGGTACAATGAGCAGTTCTTC. This codes for CASSENGARYNEQFF. This chain links TRBV2 with TRBJ2-1; D could derive from TRBD1 or TRBD2 (5 bases each). The ends were cut back, 3 bases at V and 4 bases at J, with 13 bases in the middle. From germline, CDR1 is SNHLY and CDR2 FYNNEI. The CDR3 spans 15 residues.

The rearrangement links TRBV4-3 to TRBJ2-2; D is uncertain. Trimming left V 0 bases short and J 1 base short, with 6 bases between. The CDR3 spans 15 residues. Germline CDR1 LGHNA, CDR2 YSLEER. The DNA for the CDR3 is TGCGCCAGCAGCCAAGAGTGGCAGAACACCGGGGAGCTGTTTTTT. Its translation: CASSQEWQNTGELFF.

The chain is built from TRBV6-2 or TRBV6-3 and TRBJ1-1, with 7 bases aligning to TRBD1. This CDR3 is built from 13 residues. The germline gives CDR1 MNHEY, CDR2 SVGEGT. Trimming removed 5 bases from V and 7 bases from J; junction bases left unmatched: 7. CDR3 region: CASSQGGGDEAFF. As DNA, the CDR3 is TGTGCCAGCAGTCAGGGAGGGGGCGATGAAGCTTTCTTT.

J is TRBJ2-1 and V is TRBV24-1; D remains ambiguous. The CDR3 runs to 12 residues. Germline V gives CDR1 KGHDR, CDR2 SFDVKD. V lost 2 bases, J lost 15 bases, and 13 bases lay in between. The CDR3 sequence: CATSDSGRSRFF. The CDR3 bases are TGTGCCACCAGTGATTCGGGTAGGTCGCGGTTCTTC.

This clonotype was found many times. The chain combines TRBV20-1 with TRBJ2-3; possible D gene TRBD2, 5 bases. The ends were cut back, 2 bases at V and 5 bases at J, with 11 bases in the middle. This CDR3 contains 13 residues. Germline V lookup: CDR1 DFQATT, CDR2 SNEGSKA (reference sequence). CDR3 residues: CSARPSAGDTQYF. CDR3 DNA: TGCAGTGCTAGACCGTCGGCGGGAGATACGCAGTATTTT.

The chain couples TRBV7-2 to TRBJ1-3, with D hard to call. V was trimmed by 3 bases and J by 9 bases, leaving 24 bases between them. Germline loops: CDR1 SGHTA, CDR2 FQGNSA. This CDR3 is 17 amino acids long. CDR3 coding DNA: TGTGCCAGCAGCTTGGTTTTGGGAGCCGGCGCCGGATCCACCATATATTTT. Its protein product is CASSLVLGAGAGSTIYF.

This clonotype was counted between two and nine times. The chain joins TRBV7-2 to TRBJ2-7, with D maybe TRBD2 (6 bases). The germline V gene encodes CDR1 SGHTA and CDR2 FQGNSA. V was pared by 4 bases and J by 2 bases, with 18 bases between. The CDR3 sequence is 16 residues long. For the CDR3, the DNA is TGTGCCAGCAGCTACGAGGGACTGCAGGATACCTACGAGCAGTACTTC. It encodes CASSYEGLQDTYEQYF.

This clonotype has ten or more counts. The genes are TRBV12-3 or TRBV12-4 and TRBJ2-5; D tentatively reads TRBD1 or TRBD2 (5 bases each). The V end was cut by 7 bases, the J end by 3 bases, with 15 bases between. The CDR3 is made up of 14 amino acids. The CDR3 protein is CASTLRDGEETQYF. The DNA of the CDR3 is TGTGCCAGCACCCTCAGGGACGGGGAAGAGACCCAGTACTTC.

V and J are TRBV27 and TRBJ1-2, with 10 bases fitting TRBD1. CDR1 is MNHEY, CDR2 SMNVEV, per germline (reference sequence). V shed 6 bases and J 4 bases; nucleotides not matched to a gene: 2. The CDR3 has 13 residues. DNA for the CDR3: TGTGCCAGCAGCGACAGGGGGCTCTATGGCTACACCTTC. This codes for CASSDRGLYGYTF.

This clonotype was detected only a few times. The chain employs TRBV7-2 and TRBJ2-3, with D perhaps TRBD2 (6 bases). The CDR3 spans 15 residues. V was pared by 5 bases and J by 1 base, with 13 bases between. Germline V gene data show CDR1 as SGHTA and CDR2 as FQGNSA. CDR3 DNA sequence: TGTGCCAGCAGCGGCCTGCCGGGGGGCACAGATACGCAGTATTTT. Residues: CASSGLPGGTDTQYF.

This clonotype was detected a few times. The gene calls are TRBV11-2 and TRBJ1-4, with TRBD1 identical over 7 bases. Germline V gives CDR1 SGHAT, CDR2 FQNNGV. The CDR3 consists of 16 residues. With V trimmed by 5 bases and J by 7 bases, 13 bases remained unmatched. The CDR3 DNA reads TGTGCCAGCAGCCCCCATCCGCAGGGGGAGGGTGAAAAACTGTTTTTT. It encodes CASSPHPQGEGEKLFF. The full variable domain, its missing parts supplied by reference TRBV11-2 and TRBJ1-4, is EAGVAQSPRYKIIEKRQSVAFWCNPISGHATLYWYQQILGQGPKLLIQFQNNGVVDDSQLPKDRFSAERLKGVDSTLKIQPAKLEDSAVYLCASSPHPQGEGEKLFFGSGTQLSVL.

This clonotype was counted ten times or more. For the CDR3, the DNA is TGTGCCAGCAGTAACCTTCCCGGCACTGAAGCTTTCTTT. It specifies CASSNLPGTEAFF. The rearrangement links TRBV12-3 or TRBV12-4 to TRBJ1-1; D gene uncertain. Trimming stripped 5 bases from V and 4 bases from J, with 11 bases between. The CDR3 runs 13 residues.

This clonotype turned up a few times. The CDR3 DNA is TGTGCCAGCAGTTACCGACAGTGGGCTGAAGCTTTCTTT. Translating it yields CASSYRQWAEAFF. The chain has TRBV6-5 and TRBJ1-1; tentatively, D is TRBD1 (5 bases). Trimming shortened V by 2 bases and J by 6 bases, and 10 bases separated the two germline ends. CDR1 MNHEY and CDR2 SVGAGI come from the germline V gene. CDR3 length equals 13 residues.

This clonotype was seen a handful of times. This chain joins TRBV12-3 or TRBV12-4 and TRBJ1-5, with D uncertain. Trimming removed 3 bases from V and 7 bases from J, with 10 bases in between. The CDR3 has 13 amino acids. The CDR3 bases are TGTGCCAGCAGTTTGGACGGTCGGCAGCCCCAGCATTTT. Encoded protein: CASSLDGRQPQHF.

There are many counts of this clonotype. V gene TRBV20-1 combines with J gene TRBJ2-5, with 11 bases lining up with TRBD2. Looked up from germline, CDR1 is DFQATT and CDR2 is SNEGSKA (reference sequence). Trimming at V came to 3 bases and at J to 7 bases, leaving 10 bases not matched to a gene. This CDR3 has 15 residues. The CDR3 region is CSASPSSGGPSTQYF. The DNA for the CDR3 is TGCAGTGCTAGCCCTTCTAGCGGGGGGCCATCGACCCAGTACTTC.

In its sample, this clonotype was seen a few times. This rearrangement joins TRBV5-4 to TRBJ2-1; D call uncertain. The CDR3 extends over 12 amino acids. Per the germline V gene, CDR1 is SGHNT and CDR2 is YYREEE (reference sequence). V lost 4 bases and J lost 10, with 12 bases in between. The CDR3 reads CASSSLGSEQFF. The CDR3 DNA sequence: TGTGCCAGCAGCAGCTTGGGGTCAGAGCAGTTCTTC.